The clone carrying this TCR beta chain has ten or more counts. The junction does not match germline at one end; this may be a read error. The record originates from a study of blood T cell repertoires in COVID-19. TCRdb's copy holds only in-frame clones and misses some; the assay was immunoSEQ multiplex PCR. The top ten clones hold roughly 2.3% of a sample with 250,000 to 300,000 clones, approximately 89% of them seen once. The germline V gene encodes CDR1 SNHLY and CDR2 FYNNEI. This CDR3 contains 11 residues. This sequence originates from a woman in her thirties with COVID-19, enrolled during active disease. The material sequenced was peripheral blood. The chain employs TRBV2 and TRBJ1-1, with D uncertain. CDR3 loop: CASSVNSEAFF. The CDR3 DNA is TGTGCCAGCAGTGTCAACAGTGAAGCTTTCTTT.